The rows below give T cell receptor beta chains drawn from one sample of a study of shared clonotypes between healthy human individuals. The repertoire was sequenced with immunoSEQ multiplex PCR; TCRdb's copy has only in-frame clones and lacks some. The sample lists hundreds of thousands of clones, about 96% occurring once. The sample was naive CD8+ T cells sorted from blood. These receptor sequences come from a woman aged 25 to 39 in good health. CDR3s include the opening cysteine and the closing phenylalanine or tryptophan. D genes are given only for firm matches. Where a row states a size, it is once, few, many or the class of an expanded clone; other rows omit it.

v_gene	abundance	j_gene	d_gene	CDR3aa	CDR3nt
TRBV27	-	TRBJ1-5	-	CASSPSTGHSNQPQHF	TGTGCCAGCAGTCCATCGACAGGACATAGCAATCAGCCCCAGCATTTT
TRBV4-1	-	TRBJ2-5	TRBD1	CASSQDETGIEETQYF	TGCGCCAGCAGCCAAGATGAGACAGGGATTGAAGAGACCCAGTACTTC
TRBV11-2	-	TRBJ2-7	TRBD2	CASSLGGTSGSYEQYF	TGTGCCAGCAGCCTAGGAGGGACTAGCGGGAGCTACGAGCAGTACTTC
TRBV28	-	TRBJ2-1	TRBD1	CASSWLDRVVNEQFF	TGTGCCAGCAGTTGGCTTGACAGGGTTGTCAATGAGCAGTTCTTC
TRBV19	-	TRBJ2-1	-	CASSSNGGLVYNEQFF	TGTGCCAGTAGTTCCAACGGGGGCTTAGTATACAATGAGCAGTTCTTC
TRBV30	-	TRBJ2-7	TRBD1	CAWSDTQGAPYEQYF	TGTGCCTGGAGTGATACCCAGGGGGCTCCGTACGAGCAGTACTTC
TRBV2	-	TRBJ1-1	-	CASRVAGTEAFF	TGTGCCAGCAGGGTGGCGGGGACTGAAGCTTTCTTT
TRBV6-5	-	TRBJ2-5	-	CASSFTVETQYF	TGTGCCAGCAGTTTTACAGTGGAGACCCAGTACTTC
TRBV28	-	TRBJ2-2	-	CASSPGLPGFPGELFF	TGTGCCAGCAGTCCCGGACTACCGGGGTTTCCCGGGGAGCTGTTTTTT
TRBV4-1	-	TRBJ1-1	TRBD1	CASSSGGRTEAFF	TGCGCCAGCAGCTCAGGGGGCCGGACTGAAGCTTTCTTT
TRBV7-9	-	TRBJ1-1	TRBD1	CASSLGQGKAFF	TGTGCCAGCAGCCTGGGACAGGGAAAAGCTTTCTTT
TRBV5-4	-	TRBJ2-7	TRBD1	CASSSRDSGDEQYF	TGTGCCAGCAGCTCCCGGGACAGTGGAGACGAGCAGTACTTC
TRBV7-8	-	TRBJ2-7	-	CASSLGRTPGGHEQYF	TGTGCCAGCAGCTTAGGAAGGACACCAGGTGGCCACGAGCAGTACTTC
TRBV28	-	TRBJ1-5	TRBD1	CASSWDRGRGNQPQHF	TGTGCCAGCAGTTGGGACAGGGGGCGAGGCAATCAGCCCCAGCATTTT
TRBV6-5	-	TRBJ2-7	TRBD2	CASSYSEGTKEQYF	TGTGCCAGCAGTTACTCTGAAGGGACTAAAGAGCAGTACTTC
TRBV11-3	-	TRBJ2-1	TRBD1	CASRPGGRNEQFF	TGTGCCAGCAGGCCAGGGGGCAGAAATGAGCAGTTCTTC
TRBV21-1	once	TRBJ2-5	-	CASSNRAVGETQYF	TGTGCCAGCAGCAACCGGGCAGTGGGAGAGACCCAGTACTTC
TRBV6-5	-	TRBJ1-6	TRBD1	CASSSPGQGANSPLHF	TGTGCCAGCAGTTCGCCGGGACAGGGGGCGAATTCACCCCTCCACTTT
TRBV7-9	-	TRBJ2-3	TRBD1	CASSLVTGGDTQYF	TGTGCCAGCAGCTTAGTAACAGGGGGAGATACGCAGTATTTT
TRBV28	-	TRBJ1-1	-	CASSSDWENTEAFF	TGTGCCAGCAGTTCGGACTGGGAGAACACTGAAGCTTTCTTT
TRBV19	-	TRBJ1-2	TRBD1	CASSIVPGTAIYGYTF	TGTGCCAGTAGTATAGTACCCGGGACAGCTATCTATGGCTACACCTTC
TRBV9	-	TRBJ1-2	-	CASSGYRDRSNYGYTF	TGTGCCAGCAGCGGCTACCGGGACCGGAGTAACTATGGCTACACCTTC
TRBV5-1	-	TRBJ1-2	TRBD1	CASSESGTGFGYTF	TGCGCCAGCAGCGAATCCGGGACAGGGTTTGGCTACACCTTC
TRBV7-9	-	TRBJ1-2	-	CASSSSTDYGYTF	TGTGCCAGCAGCTCCTCGACCGATTATGGCTACACCTTC
TRBV7-9	-	TRBJ2-1	-	CASSLVSSNNEQFF	TGTGCCAGCAGCTTAGTCAGCTCTAACAATGAGCAGTTCTTC
TRBV7-9	-	TRBJ2-5	-	CASSPPGLSGSTQYF	TGTGCCAGCAGCCCGCCCGGTTTGTCAGGGTCGACCCAGTACTTC
TRBV13	-	TRBJ1-6	-	CASSPGEARGSPLHF	TGTGCCAGCAGCCCCGGTGAGGCTCGGGGTTCACCCCTCCACTTT
TRBV29-1	-	TRBJ2-5	-	CSVEDPGLQETQYF	TGCAGCGTTGAAGACCCGGGACTTCAAGAGACCCAGTACTTC
TRBV16	-	TRBJ1-5	-	CASSQTRGNQPQHF	TGTGCCAGCAGCCAAACTAGGGGGAATCAGCCCCAGCATTTT
TRBV27	-	TRBJ1-2	-	CASSFSAIATYGYTF	TGTGCCAGCAGTTTTTCCGCAATCGCAACCTATGGCTACACCTTC
TRBV4-1	once	TRBJ2-7	-	CASSQEESGKTWSEQYF	TGCGCCAGCAGCCAAGAAGAGAGCGGAAAGACCTGGAGCGAGCAGTACTTC
TRBV11-2	-	TRBJ1-1	-	CASGWGGDQFEAFF	TGTGCCAGCGGTTGGGGGGGTGATCAGTTTGAAGCTTTCTTT
TRBV28	-	TRBJ2-2	-	CASSLVTGELFF	TGTGCCAGCAGTCTGGTCACCGGGGAGCTGTTTTTT
TRBV25-1	-	TRBJ2-5	TRBD1	CASSGPSTGKETQYF	TGTGCCAGCAGTGGCCCCTCGACAGGGAAAGAGACCCAGTACTTC
TRBV2	-	TRBJ1-1	TRBD1	CASKTAGGAYTEAFF	TGTGCCAGCAAGACGGCAGGGGGGGCTTACACTGAAGCTTTCTTT
TRBV7-6	-	TRBJ2-7	TRBD2	CASSPTTGTRNEQYF	TGTGCCAGCAGCCCCACAACCGGGACTAGGAACGAGCAGTACTTC
TRBV7-2	-	TRBJ2-7	-	CASSPPGHHLYEQYF	TGTGCCAGCAGCCCCCCGGGACACCACCTTTACGAGCAGTACTTC
TRBV5-6	-	TRBJ1-2	-	CASSLAAGNYGYTF	TGTGCCAGCAGCTTGGCGGCAGGCAACTATGGCTACACCTTC
TRBV28	-	TRBJ2-2	-	CASTATGGAGELFF	TGTGCCAGCACGGCAACCGGGGGTGCCGGGGAGCTGTTTTTT
TRBV2	-	TRBJ1-1	-	CASSDGLGRTDLNTEAFF	TGTGCCAGCAGTGATGGTCTCGGACGGACTGACTTGAACACTGAAGCTTTCTTT
TRBV5-1	-	TRBJ2-7	-	CASSLEQGIFYEQYF	TGCGCCAGCAGCCTGGAACAGGGAATTTTCTACGAGCAGTACTTC
TRBV5-4	-	TRBJ2-1	TRBD1	CASSLVFWGQSTYNEQFF	TGTGCCAGCAGCTTGGTTTTTTGGGGACAGTCAACTTACAATGAGCAGTTCTTC
TRBV7-2	once	TRBJ2-7	TRBD2	CASSSLAGGPDEQYF	TGTGCCAGCAGCTCACTAGCGGGAGGGCCTGACGAGCAGTACTTC
TRBV29-1	-	TRBJ1-4	TRBD1	CSVATGVDEKLFF	TGCAGCGTTGCCACAGGGGTGGATGAAAAACTGTTTTTT
TRBV15	-	TRBJ2-3	-	CATSPPVGRGRGTQYF	TGTGCCACCAGCCCTCCTGTGGGGAGGGGGCGCGGTACGCAGTATTTT
TRBV19	-	TRBJ2-7	TRBD2	CASSTGRGEYEQYF	TGTGCCAGTAGTACGGGGAGGGGAGAGTACGAGCAGTACTTC
TRBV25-1	-	TRBJ1-2	-	CASSVGSEGGGGYTF	TGTGCCAGCAGTGTGGGGTCTGAGGGTGGTGGTGGCTACACCTTC
TRBV19	-	TRBJ1-5	-	CASSIGTGQPQHF	TGTGCCAGTAGTATAGGTACGGGCCAGCCCCAGCATTTT
TRBV9	-	TRBJ2-2	TRBD1	CASSVHRGPSPNTGELFF	TGTGCCAGCAGCGTTCACAGGGGGCCTTCCCCGAACACCGGGGAGCTGTTTTTT
TRBV7-7	-	TRBJ2-1	TRBD2	CASSQVASGFDEQFF	TGTGCCAGCAGCCAGGTGGCTAGCGGGTTCGATGAGCAGTTCTTC
TRBV19	-	TRBJ2-7	-	CASSWTESYEQYF	TGTGCCAGTAGTTGGACAGAGTCCTACGAGCAGTACTTC
TRBV11-2	-	TRBJ1-2	-	CASSLAGARGYTF	TGTGCCAGCAGCTTAGCGGGGGCCCGGGGCTACACCTTC
TRBV9	few	TRBJ1-2	-	CASIRPGSGYTF	TGTGCCAGCATCCGTCCAGGTTCTGGCTACACCTTC
TRBV19	-	TRBJ2-7	TRBD2	CASSMTSGVYEQYF	TGTGCCAGTAGCATGACTAGCGGGGTCTACGAGCAGTACTTC
TRBV28	few	TRBJ2-2	-	CASSFTGELFF	TGTGCCAGCAGTTTCACCGGGGAGCTGTTTTTT